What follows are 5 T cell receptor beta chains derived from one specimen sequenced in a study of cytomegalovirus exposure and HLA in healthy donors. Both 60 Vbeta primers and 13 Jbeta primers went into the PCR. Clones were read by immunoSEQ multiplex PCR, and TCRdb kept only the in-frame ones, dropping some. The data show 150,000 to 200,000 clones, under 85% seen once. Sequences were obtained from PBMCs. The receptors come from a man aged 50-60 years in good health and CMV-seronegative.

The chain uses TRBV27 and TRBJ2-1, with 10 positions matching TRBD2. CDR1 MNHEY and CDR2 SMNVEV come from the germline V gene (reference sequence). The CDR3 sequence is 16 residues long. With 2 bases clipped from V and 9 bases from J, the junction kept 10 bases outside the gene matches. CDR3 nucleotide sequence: TGTGCCAGCAGTTTAATGGTAGCGGGAGGTTTTGGTGAGCAGTTCTTC. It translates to CASSLMVAGGFGEQFF.

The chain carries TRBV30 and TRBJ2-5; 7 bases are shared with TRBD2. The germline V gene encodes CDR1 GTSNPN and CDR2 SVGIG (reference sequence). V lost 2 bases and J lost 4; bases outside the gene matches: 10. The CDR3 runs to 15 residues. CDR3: CAWSLSSGLRETQYF. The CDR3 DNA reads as TGTGCCTGGAGTTTGAGTAGCGGGCTGCGAGAGACCCAGTACTTC.

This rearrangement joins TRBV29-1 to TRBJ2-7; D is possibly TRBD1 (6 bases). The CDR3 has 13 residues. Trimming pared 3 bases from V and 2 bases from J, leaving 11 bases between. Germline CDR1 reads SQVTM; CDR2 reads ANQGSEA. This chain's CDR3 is CSVDFQGTYEQYF. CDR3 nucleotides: TGCAGCGTTGATTTTCAGGGGACCTACGAGCAGTACTTC.

This chain's CDR3 is CASSYSRQGVNGYTF. CDR3 coding DNA: TGTGCCAGCAGTTACTCGAGACAGGGAGTGAATGGCTACACCTTC. V is TRBV6-5 and J is TRBJ1-2; 7 bases line up with TRBD1. This CDR3 is 15 amino acids long. J was trimmed by 6 bases and V by 0 bases; bases with no gene match: 7. CDR1 is MNHEY and CDR2 is SVGAGI in the germline V gene.

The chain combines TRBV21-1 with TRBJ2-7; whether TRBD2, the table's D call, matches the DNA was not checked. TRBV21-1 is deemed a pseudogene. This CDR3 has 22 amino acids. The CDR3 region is CASSKSEGLVWAGGPESYEQYF. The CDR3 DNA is TGTGCCAGCAGCAAAAGCGAGGGGTTAGTCTGGGCGGGAGGGCCTGAGTCCTACGAGCAGTACTTC.